One and the same sample provided the 19 T cell receptor beta chains below, sequenced in a study of long-term antiretroviral therapy in people with HIV. With survey level as its setting, the immunoSEQ assay was v3.0. Clones were sequenced by immunoSEQ multiplex PCR, and TCRdb holds only the in-frame ones, with some missing. The table has more than 7,500 clones, about 78% seen once. Here the sequenced sample was unsorted PBMCs, taken 0.4 years before starting antiretroviral therapy. Receptors originate from a man aged 25 to 40 with HIV.

The chain employs TRBV10-1 and TRBJ1-1; 9 bases agree with TRBD1. The germline V gene has CDR1 WNHNN and CDR2 SYGVQD (reference sequence). The CDR3 sequence is 14 residues long. Trimming cost V 3 bases and J 11 bases; bases outside gene matches: 10. CDR3 in amino acids: CASSDQDRGRRAFF. Here the CDR3 DNA reads TGCGCCAGCAGTGACCAAGACAGGGGGAGGCGGGCTTTCTTT.

The rearrangement links TRBV27 to TRBJ2-7; 12 positions agree with TRBD2. Germline trimming cut 5 bases from V and 6 bases from J; bases unmatched to any gene: 8. CDR1 is MNHEY and CDR2 is SMNVEV in the germline V gene (reference sequence). The CDR3 totals 15 residues. The CDR3 loop is CASSLTSGGLGEQYF. For the CDR3, the DNA is TGTGCCAGCAGTCTGACTAGCGGGGGTTTGGGCGAGCAGTACTTC.

The genes are TRBV19 and TRBJ1-6; no clear D gene. Germline lookup yields CDR1 LNHDA and CDR2 SQIVND (reference sequence). V was trimmed by 7 bases and J by 0 bases, leaving 10 bases between them. The CDR3 spans 15 residues. The CDR3 loop reads CASIPRSSYNSPLHF. The CDR3 coding sequence is TGTGCCAGTATCCCCCGGAGCTCCTATAATTCACCCCTCCACTTT.

The chain uses TRBV29-1 and TRBJ2-1, with 13 bases fitting TRBD2. Trimming at V came to 1 base and at J to 10 bases, leaving 7 bases not matched to a gene. Germline CDR1 reads SQVTM; CDR2 reads ANQGSEA. The CDR3 loop spans 15 amino acids. The CDR3: CSVEAPGLAGREQFF. CDR3 nucleotides: TGCAGCGTTGAAGCTCCGGGACTAGCGGGACGGGAGCAGTTCTTC.

The V and J genes are TRBV7-9 and TRBJ1-1, with D possibly TRBD1 on 5 matching bases. Between the trimmed V and J ends, which lost 4 bases and 5 bases, there was a span of 14 bases. Per germline, CDR1 SEHNR and CDR2 FQNEAQ (reference sequence). The CDR3 consists of 14 residues. The CDR3 region has the DNA TGTGCCAGCAGCTCACTCAATCGGGGGACTGAAGCTTTCTTT. Protein: CASSSLNRGTEAFF.

In its sample, this clone is large. The genes are TRBV30 and TRBJ2-7; 7 bases are a match to TRBD2. The length of the CDR3 is 15 residues. Per germline, CDR1 GTSNPN and CDR2 SVGIG (reference sequence). CDR3 amino acids: CALNRPGTGGSEQYF. Written as DNA, the CDR3 is TGTGCTCTGAACCGACCCGGGACCGGGGGGAGCGAGCAGTACTTC.

The CDR3 is CASSPPGGAGEQYF. The CDR3 DNA sequence: TGCGCCAGCAGCCCCCCGGGGGGAGCGGGCGAGCAGTACTTC. V and J are TRBV4-1 and TRBJ2-7; TRBD2 agrees at 7 bases. Germline trimming cut 4 bases from V and 6 bases from J; bases unmatched to any gene: 9. From germline, CDR1 is MGHRA and CDR2 YSYEKL. The CDR3 totals 14 residues.

CDR3: CASSLVQVGNSPLHF. The CDR3 coding sequence is TGCGCCAGCAGCTTGGTACAGGTGGGGAATTCACCCCTCCACTTT. The chain employs TRBV5-1 and TRBJ1-6; D is possibly TRBD1 (5 bases). Trimming removed 0 bases from V and 7 bases from J, with 11 bases in between. The germline V gene has CDR1 SGHRS and CDR2 YFSETQ. The length of the CDR3 is 15 residues.

The genes are TRBV7-9 and TRBJ1-2; no definite D call. The CDR3 runs to 16 residues. Trimming stripped 4 bases from V and 4 bases from J, with 19 bases between. Germline lookup yields CDR1 SEHNR and CDR2 FQNEAQ (reference sequence). This chain's CDR3 is CASSSKATGPSYGYTF. In DNA, the CDR3 is TGTGCCAGCAGCTCAAAAGCCACTGGGCCAAGCTATGGCTACACCTTC.

This sequence joins TRBV19 and TRBJ1-1; 8 nucleotides align to TRBD1. This CDR3 has 15 residues. Germline loops: CDR1 LNHDA, CDR2 SQIVND (reference sequence). V shed 3 bases and J 5 bases; nucleotides not matched to a gene: 8. The CDR3 sequence is CASSIFRQGRTEAFF. The CDR3, as DNA: TGTGCCAGTAGTATCTTCCGACAGGGGAGGACTGAAGCTTTCTTT.

The gene calls are TRBV5-4 and TRBJ2-3; maybe TRBD2 (5 bases). Deletions cut 0 bases from V and 0 bases from J, with 11 bases between. Germline values: CDR1 SGHNT, CDR2 YYREEE (reference sequence). The CDR3 spans 16 residues. CDR3 residues: CASSLASRTSTDTQYF. The DNA of the CDR3 is TGTGCCAGCAGCTTGGCTAGCAGAACTAGCACAGATACGCAGTATTTT.

This clone was seen only once. The V gene is TRBV6-5, the J gene TRBJ1-5; 8 nucleotides match TRBD1. Germline V gene sequence: CDR1 MNHEY, CDR2 SVGAGI. The V gene end was trimmed by 6 bases and the J gene end by 5 bases; junction bases not matched to a gene: 9. This CDR3 has 15 amino acids. CDR3 nucleotide sequence: TGTGCCAGCAGCCAGACAGGGGATTCATATCAGCCCCAGCATTTT. Protein sequence: CASSQTGDSYQPQHF.

The genes are TRBV6-5 and TRBJ1-1; D is unclear. CDR1 is MNHEY, CDR2 SVGAGI, per germline. Trimming removed 2 bases at V and 7 bases at J, with 14 bases between. The length of the CDR3 is 14 residues. Written as DNA, the CDR3 is TGTGCCAGCAGTTACGGGCGAAAGGAGGATGAAGCTTTCTTT. This sequence encodes CASSYGRKEDEAFF.

The table lists this clone with a few counts. This sequence joins TRBV6-5 and TRBJ2-7, with D unresolved. The length of the CDR3 is 15 residues. Germline CDR1 MNHEY, CDR2 SVGAGI. Trimming pared 0 bases from V and 1 base from J, leaving 10 bases between. The CDR3 region is CASSYSWSQSYEQYF. CDR3 DNA: TGTGCCAGCAGTTACTCGTGGAGTCAATCCTACGAGCAGTACTTC.

By sample share, this clone is medium-sized. This chain connects TRBV7-9 to TRBJ1-1; 8 nucleotides match TRBD1. Germline V gives CDR1 SEHNR, CDR2 FQNEAQ (reference sequence). The CDR3 totals 17 residues. Trimming removed 5 bases from V and 0 bases from J; junction bases left unmatched: 11. CDR3 in DNA: TGTGCCAGCAGCCAACGACAGGGGATGGGGATGAACACTGAAGCTTTCTTT. Translating gives CASSQRQGMGMNTEAFF.

This clone was detected once. The chain combines TRBV4-1 with TRBJ1-5; 8 nucleotides match TRBD1. CDR1 and CDR2 (germline): MGHRA, YSYEKL. V gave up 0 bases and J gave up 6 bases; unmatched junction bases: 10. CDR3 length: 17 amino acids. The CDR3, as DNA: TGCGCCAGCAGCCAAGAGGCCAGGGGGCGCGGGGCTCAGCCCCAGCATTTT. It codes for CASSQEARGRGAQPQHF.

The chain has TRBV28 and TRBJ2-3; tentatively, D is TRBD2 (6 bases). Trimming stripped 6 bases from V and 3 bases from J, with 16 bases between. Germline V lookup: CDR1 MDHEN, CDR2 SYDVKM. The length of the CDR3 is 15 residues. CDR3 residues: CASSGTRGRTDTQYF. The CDR3 DNA reads as TGTGCCAGCAGCGGGACCCGGGGGAGGACAGATACGCAGTATTTT.

This clone was detected only once. The chain employs TRBV9 and TRBJ2-2; TRBD2 aligns across 16 bases. V was clipped by 3 bases and J by 0 bases; unmatched bases: 2. Germline V gives CDR1 SGDLS, CDR2 YYNGEE. The CDR3 loop spans 18 amino acids. Here the CDR3 DNA reads TGTGCCAGCAGCGAGGGACTAGCGGGAGGGCCGAACACCGGGGAGCTGTTTTTT. Amino acid sequence: CASSEGLAGGPNTGELFF.

This chain uses TRBV9 with TRBJ2-1, with 12 nucleotides matching TRBD1. The CDR3 extends over 15 amino acids. CDR1 and CDR2 from the germline V gene are SGDLS and YYNGEE. Trimming cost V 2 bases and J 8 bases; bases outside gene matches: 5. Here the CDR3 reads CASSVAGTGGDEQFF. Written as DNA, the CDR3 is TGTGCCAGCAGCGTTGCCGGGACAGGGGGCGATGAGCAGTTCTTC.